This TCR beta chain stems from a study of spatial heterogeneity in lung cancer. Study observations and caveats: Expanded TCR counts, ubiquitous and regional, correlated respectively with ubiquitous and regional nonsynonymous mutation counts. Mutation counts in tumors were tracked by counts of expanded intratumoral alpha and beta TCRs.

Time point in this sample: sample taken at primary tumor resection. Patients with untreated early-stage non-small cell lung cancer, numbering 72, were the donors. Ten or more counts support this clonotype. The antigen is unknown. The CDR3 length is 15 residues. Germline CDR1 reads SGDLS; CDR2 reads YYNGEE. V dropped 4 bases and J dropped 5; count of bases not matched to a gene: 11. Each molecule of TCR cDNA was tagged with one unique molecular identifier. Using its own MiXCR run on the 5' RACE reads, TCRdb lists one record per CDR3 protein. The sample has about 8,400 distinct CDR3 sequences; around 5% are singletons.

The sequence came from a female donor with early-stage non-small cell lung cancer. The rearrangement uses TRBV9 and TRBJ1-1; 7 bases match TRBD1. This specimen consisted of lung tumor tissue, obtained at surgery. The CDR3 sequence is CASSTSAGTDTEAFF. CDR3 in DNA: TGTGCCAGCAGCACATCTGCCGGGACAGATACTGAAGCTTTCTTT.